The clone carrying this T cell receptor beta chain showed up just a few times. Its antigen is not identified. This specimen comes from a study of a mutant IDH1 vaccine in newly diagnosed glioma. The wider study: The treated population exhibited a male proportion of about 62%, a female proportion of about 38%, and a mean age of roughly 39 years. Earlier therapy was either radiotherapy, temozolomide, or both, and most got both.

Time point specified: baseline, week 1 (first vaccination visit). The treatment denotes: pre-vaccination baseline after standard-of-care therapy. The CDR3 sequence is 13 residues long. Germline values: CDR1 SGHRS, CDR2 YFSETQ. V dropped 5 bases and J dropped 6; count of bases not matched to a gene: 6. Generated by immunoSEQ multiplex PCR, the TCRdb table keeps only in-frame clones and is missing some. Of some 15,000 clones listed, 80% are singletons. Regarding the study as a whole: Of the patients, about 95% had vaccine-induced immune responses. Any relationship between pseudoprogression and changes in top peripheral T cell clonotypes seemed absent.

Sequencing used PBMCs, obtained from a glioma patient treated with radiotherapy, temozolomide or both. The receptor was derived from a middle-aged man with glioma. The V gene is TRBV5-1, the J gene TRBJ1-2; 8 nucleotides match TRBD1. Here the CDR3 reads CASRGGTGDGYTF. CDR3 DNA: TGCGCCAGCAGGGGCGGGACAGGAGATGGCTACACCTTC. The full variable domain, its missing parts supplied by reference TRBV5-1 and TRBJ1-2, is KAGVTQTPRYLIKTRGQQVTLSCSPISGHRSVSWYQQTPGQGLQFLFEYFSETQRNKGNFPGRFSGRQFSNSRSEMNVSTLELGDSALYLCASRGGTGDGYTFGSGTRLTVV.